One and the same sample provided the 21 T cell receptor beta chains below, sequenced in a study of blood T cells in healthy people across ages. Together with a sample-barcoded 5' primer, a J-beta primer mix was included in a second PCR lasting roughly 6 to 12 cycles. Each CDR3 protein gets one entry after TCRdb re-called the 5' RACE reads with MiXCR. The top ten hold approximately 15% of the sample, which has about 590,000 distinct CDR3 sequences, about 30% seen once. The sequencing input was blood. The receptor source for this set is a woman over 75 in good health.

This clonotype was seen ten or more times. The chain is built from TRBV7-2 and TRBJ2-1; D remains unclear. V gave up 1 base and J gave up 10 bases, with 5 bases separating them. In germline, CDR1 is SGHTA, CDR2 FQGNSA. This CDR3 is built from 11 residues. The chain's CDR3 is CASSLGVEQFF. In DNA, the CDR3 is TGTGCCAGCAGCTTAGGGGTGGAGCAGTTCTTC.

This clonotype came up many times. The V call is TRBV12-3 or TRBV12-4, the J call TRBJ1-2; D perhaps matches TRBD1 (6 bases). The CDR3 is made up of 14 amino acids. Trimming removed 6 bases at V and 4 bases at J, with 15 bases between. The CDR3 protein is CASSRYRVGYGYTF. CDR3 bases: TGTGCCAGCAGCCGGTACAGGGTCGGCTATGGCTACACCTTC.

This clonotype has a handful of counts. At one of its ends the junction is not consistent with the germline gene, which may arise from a read error. V is TRBV4-1 and J is TRBJ2-1; 8 positions match TRBD1. Per germline, CDR1 MGHRA and CDR2 YSYEKL. The CDR3 spans 16 residues. DNA for the CDR3: TGCGCCAGCAACCAAGAAGTACAGGGGGTATACAATGAGCAGTTCTTC. It encodes CASNQEVQGVYNEQFF.

On this clonotype itself: One end of the junction fails to match germline, which may point to a read error. The rearrangement links TRBV7-3 to TRBJ1-1; the D is unclear. The CDR3 is made up of 13 amino acids. Germline V gene data show CDR1 as SGHTA and CDR2 as FQGTGA. CDR3 protein: CASSRQMNTKAFF. The CDR3, as DNA: TGTGCCAGCAGCCGCCAAATGAACACTAAAGCTTTCTTT.

The table lists this clonotype with many counts. The CDR3 is CASSPPRTEGYTF. CDR3 bases: TGTGCCAGCAGCCCGCCACGGACAGAGGGCTACACCTTC. The rearrangement uses TRBV28 and TRBJ1-2, with TRBD1 as a possible D gene (6 bases). This CDR3 comprises 13 residues. Germline CDR1 and CDR2: MDHEN and SYDVKM. The V end was cut by 6 bases, the J end by 8 bases, with 16 bases between.

For this clonotype: A read error may explain this, as a much larger clone is one base away. This chain connects TRBV6-1 to TRBJ2-5; unclear D gene. The CDR3 runs to 17 residues. CDR1 and CDR2 (germline): MNHNS, SASEGT. Trimming cost V 5 bases and J 0 bases, with 19 bases left between them. This CDR3 is CASSKLTSSRNQETQYF. The DNA of the CDR3 is TGTGCCAGCAGTAAGTTAACGAGCTCTCGAAACCAAGAGACCCAGTACTTC.

The chain couples TRBV6-2 or TRBV6-3 to TRBJ1-1, with 9 bases identical to TRBD1. CDR1 and CDR2 from the germline V gene are MNHEY and SVGEGT. This CDR3 contains 16 residues. Unmatched junction bases numbered 6, after V lost 4 bases and J lost 0 bases. The DNA for the CDR3 is TGTGCCAGCAGTTCCGGGACAGGGTTTGTGAACACTGAAGCTTTCTTT. Translating it yields CASSSGTGFVNTEAFF.

The rearrangement links TRBV6-5 to TRBJ1-5, with D hard to call. V lost 5 bases, J lost 3 bases, and 14 bases lay in between. CDR3 length: 15 residues. From germline, CDR1 is MNHEY and CDR2 SVGAGI. The chain's CDR3 is CASSPLGDFNQPQHF. The CDR3 DNA reads TGTGCCAGCAGTCCCTTAGGCGATTTCAATCAGCCCCAGCATTTT.

This clonotype was observed at least ten times. The chain couples TRBV20-1 to TRBJ2-7; D ambiguous. Germline V gene data show CDR1 as DFQATT and CDR2 as SNEGSKA (reference sequence). The CDR3 loop spans 12 amino acids. V gave up 3 bases and J gave up 4 bases, with 10 bases separating them. The CDR3 loop is CSASLTPYEQYF. CDR3 DNA: TGCAGTGCTAGTCTCACACCATACGAGCAGTACTTC.

This clonotype was found many times. V gene TRBV7-2 combines with J gene TRBJ1-2, with D perhaps matching TRBD1 (5 bases). The CDR3 length is 13 residues. Trimming took 9 bases from V and 8 from J, leaving 19 bases between them. Per the germline V gene, CDR1 is SGHTA and CDR2 is FQGNSA. The DNA for the CDR3 is TGTGCCAGTGACCAGGGTTTGATTTCGGGCTACACCTTC. Its protein is CASDQGLISGYTF.

This clonotype was seen ten or more times. This chain joins TRBV7-2 and TRBJ1-1; D gene unclear. V was pared by 7 bases and J by 4 bases, with 16 bases between. CDR3 length equals 14 residues. Per the germline V gene, CDR1 is SGHTA and CDR2 is FQGNSA. The CDR3 nucleotides read TGTGCCAGCACCCCGCGGGCTCTCGGCACTGAAGCTTTCTTT. It specifies CASTPRALGTEAFF.

This clonotype was seen ten or more times. V and J are TRBV7-2 and TRBJ2-7; D may be TRBD2 (6 bases). The CDR3 loop spans 15 amino acids. The V gene lost 5 bases and the J gene lost 0 bases, with 14 bases spanning the gap. Germline V gene data show CDR1 as SGHTA and CDR2 as FQGNSA. The CDR3 DNA sequence: TGTGCCAGCAGCGGGCAGGGAGGACTCTCCTACGAGCAGTACTTC. Its translation is CASSGQGGLSYEQYF.

The chain links TRBV20-1 to TRBJ2-4, with D maybe TRBD2 (6 bases). Germline V CDR1 and CDR2: DFQATT, SNEGSKA (reference sequence). V lost 3 bases and J 13 bases, leaving 22 bases between the germline ends. CDR3 length: 14 amino acids. The DNA of the CDR3 is TGCAGTGCTAGGGCGGGGTCTCTAGCTAACAAGCAGTACTTC. This gives the protein CSARAGSLANKQYF.

The chain recombines TRBV7-9 with TRBJ2-1; 14 bases fit TRBD2. The V and J ends lost 1 base and 3 bases, in that order; junction bases with no gene match: 8. The CDR3 contains 19 residues. The germline CDR1 and CDR2 sequences are SEHNR and FQNEAQ (reference sequence). CDR3 sequence reads: CASSLDETSGGAYYNEQFF. DNA of the CDR3: TGTGCCAGCAGCTTAGATGAGACTAGCGGGGGGGCTTACTACAATGAGCAGTTCTTC.

The chain carries TRBV30 and TRBJ2-1; TRBD2 aligns across 7 bases. V shed 5 bases and J 10 bases; nucleotides not matched to a gene: 23. Per germline, CDR1 GTSNPN and CDR2 SVGIG (reference sequence). This CDR3 spans 17 amino acids. This CDR3 reads CAWGGEITGSALWEQFF. The DNA of the CDR3 is TGTGCCTGGGGGGGGGAGATTACAGGCTCGGCTTTATGGGAGCAGTTCTTC.

The CDR3 sequence is CASSRVRLAGGPKDTQYF. As DNA, the CDR3 is TGCGCCAGCAGCCGGGTACGGCTAGCGGGGGGGCCGAAAGATACGCAGTATTTT. The chain employs TRBV5-1 and TRBJ2-3; 12 bases align to TRBD2. This CDR3 has 18 amino acids. V shed 4 bases, J shed 5 bases, and the junction held 14 bases outside the gene matches. The germline CDR1 and CDR2 sequences are SGHRS and YFSETQ.

This chain links TRBV7-9 with TRBJ2-1, with no clear D. Trimming shortened V by 11 bases and J by 4 bases, and 21 bases separated the two germline ends. This CDR3 is built from 15 residues. Per germline, CDR1 SEHNR and CDR2 FQNEAQ (reference sequence). This chain's CDR3 is CAGTQWGNGYNEQFF. CDR3 in DNA: TGTGCCGGCACCCAGTGGGGAAACGGGTACAATGAGCAGTTCTTC.

The rearrangement joins TRBV5-1 to TRBJ2-2, with D maybe TRBD1 (5 bases). This CDR3 has 15 amino acids. CDR1 SGHRS and CDR2 YFSETQ come from the germline V gene. V was shortened by 2 bases and J by 3 bases, with 11 bases between the two germline ends. In nucleotides, the CDR3 is TGCGCCAGCAGCTTAAGGACACTGGACACCGGGGAGCTGTTTTTT. Its protein is CASSLRTLDTGELFF.

Concerning this clonotype itself: A much larger clone differs by one base, so this may be a read error. This rearrangement joins TRBV6-6 to TRBJ2-7, with D perhaps matching TRBD2 (6 bases). The CDR3 runs to 15 residues. The germline gives CDR1 MNHNY, CDR2 SVGAGI (reference sequence). V dropped 6 bases and J dropped 2 bases, with 17 bases sitting between them. For the CDR3, the DNA is TGTGCCAGCAGGGAGGAGGGCCTGAGCGCCTACGAGCAGTACTTC. This gives the protein CASREEGLSAYEQYF.

The gene calls are TRBV21-1 and TRBJ2-1; the DNA was not used to check the table's D call, TRBD2. TRBV21-1 is reported as a pseudogene. CDR3 length: 16 residues. The CDR3 sequence: CASGEEGKSSYNEQFF. In DNA, the CDR3 is TGTGCCAGCGGAGAGGAGGGAAAGAGCTCCTACAATGAGCAGTTCTTC.

This clonotype was counted at least ten times. The rearrangement joins TRBV7-2 to TRBJ2-1; 7 positions agree with TRBD2. Germline V gives CDR1 SGHTA, CDR2 FQGNSA. With 0 bases clipped from V and 5 bases from J, the junction kept 4 bases outside the gene matches. The CDR3 extends over 15 amino acids. Here the CDR3 DNA reads TGTGCCAGCAGCTTAGCGGGGGGACTACACAATGAGCAGTTCTTC. Translation: CASSLAGGLHNEQFF.